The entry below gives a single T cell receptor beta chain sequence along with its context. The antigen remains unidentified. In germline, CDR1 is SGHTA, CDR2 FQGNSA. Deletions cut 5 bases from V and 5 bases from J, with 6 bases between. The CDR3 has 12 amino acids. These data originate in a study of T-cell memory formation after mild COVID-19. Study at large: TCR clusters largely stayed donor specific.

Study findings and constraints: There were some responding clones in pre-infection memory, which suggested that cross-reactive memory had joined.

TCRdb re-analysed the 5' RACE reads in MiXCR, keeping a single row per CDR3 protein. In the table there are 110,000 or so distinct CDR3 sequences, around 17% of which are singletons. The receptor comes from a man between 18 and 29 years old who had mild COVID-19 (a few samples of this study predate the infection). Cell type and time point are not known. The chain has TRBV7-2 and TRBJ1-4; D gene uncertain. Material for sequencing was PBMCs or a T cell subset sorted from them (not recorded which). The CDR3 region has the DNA TGTGCCAGCAGCATACCAAATGAAAAACTGTTTTTT. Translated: CASSIPNEKLFF. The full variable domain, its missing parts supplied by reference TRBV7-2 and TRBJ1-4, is GAGVSQSPSNKVTEKGKDVELRCDPISGHTALYWYRQSLGQGLEFLIYFQGNSAPDKSGLPSDRFSAERTGGSVSTLTIQRTQQEDSAVYLCASSIPNEKLFFGSGTQLSVL.